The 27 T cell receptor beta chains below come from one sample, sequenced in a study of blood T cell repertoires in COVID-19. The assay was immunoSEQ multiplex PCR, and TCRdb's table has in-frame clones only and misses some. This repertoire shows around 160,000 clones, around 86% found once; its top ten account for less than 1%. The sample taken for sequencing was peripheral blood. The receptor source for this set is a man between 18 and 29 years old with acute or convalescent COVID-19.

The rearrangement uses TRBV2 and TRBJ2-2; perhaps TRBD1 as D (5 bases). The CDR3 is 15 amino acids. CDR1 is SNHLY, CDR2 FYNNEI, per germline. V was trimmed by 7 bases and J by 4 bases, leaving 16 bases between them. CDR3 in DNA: TGTGCCAGCAACCCGCCAGGGCTCGGCACCGGGGAGCTGTTTTTT. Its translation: CASNPPGLGTGELFF.

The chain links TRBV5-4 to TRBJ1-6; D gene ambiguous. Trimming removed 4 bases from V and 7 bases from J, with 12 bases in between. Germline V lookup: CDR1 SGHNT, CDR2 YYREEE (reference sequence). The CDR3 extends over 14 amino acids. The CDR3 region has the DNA TGTGCCAGCAGCCTACCCGGGAGGAATTCACCCCTCCACTTT. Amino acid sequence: CASSLPGRNSPLHF.

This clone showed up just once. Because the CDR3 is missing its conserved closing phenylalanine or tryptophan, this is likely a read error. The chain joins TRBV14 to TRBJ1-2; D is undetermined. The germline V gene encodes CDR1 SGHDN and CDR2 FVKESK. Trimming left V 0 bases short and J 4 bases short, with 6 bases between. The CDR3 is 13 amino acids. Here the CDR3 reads CASSQENSYGYTL. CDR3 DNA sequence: TGTGCCAGCAGCCAAGAAAACAGCTATGGCTACACCCTC.

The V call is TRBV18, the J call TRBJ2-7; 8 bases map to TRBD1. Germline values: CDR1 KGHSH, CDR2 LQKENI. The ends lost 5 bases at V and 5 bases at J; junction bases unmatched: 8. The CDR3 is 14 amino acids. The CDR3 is CASSLGQGLNEQYV. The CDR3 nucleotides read TGTGCCAGCTCATTAGGACAGGGTCTAAACGAGCAGTACGTC.

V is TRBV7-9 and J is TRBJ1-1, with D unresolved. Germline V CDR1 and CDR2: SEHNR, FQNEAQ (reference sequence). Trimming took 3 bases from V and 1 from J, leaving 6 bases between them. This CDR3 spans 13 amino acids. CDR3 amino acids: CASSFSGNTEAFF. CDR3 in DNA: TGTGCCAGCAGCTTTTCAGGGAACACTGAAGCTTTCTTT.

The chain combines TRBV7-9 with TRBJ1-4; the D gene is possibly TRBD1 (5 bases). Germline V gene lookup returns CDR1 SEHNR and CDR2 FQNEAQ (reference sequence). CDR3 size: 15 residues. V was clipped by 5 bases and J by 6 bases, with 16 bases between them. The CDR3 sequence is CASSPDIYQDEKLFF. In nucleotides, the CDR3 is TGTGCCAGCAGCCCGGACATATATCAAGATGAAAAACTGTTTTTT.

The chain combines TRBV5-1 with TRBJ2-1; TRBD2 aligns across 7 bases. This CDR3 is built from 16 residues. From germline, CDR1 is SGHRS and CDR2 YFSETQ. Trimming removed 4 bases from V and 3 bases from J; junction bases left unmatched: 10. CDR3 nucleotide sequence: TGCGCCAGCAGCCTGACCCTACGGGGGGTCTACAATGAGCAGTTCTTC. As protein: CASSLTLRGVYNEQFF.

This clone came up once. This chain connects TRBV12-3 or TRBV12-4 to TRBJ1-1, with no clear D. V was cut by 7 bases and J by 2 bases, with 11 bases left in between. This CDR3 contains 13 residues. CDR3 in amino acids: CASKVQANTEAFF. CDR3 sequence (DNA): TGTGCCAGCAAAGTCCAGGCTAACACTGAAGCTTTCTTT.

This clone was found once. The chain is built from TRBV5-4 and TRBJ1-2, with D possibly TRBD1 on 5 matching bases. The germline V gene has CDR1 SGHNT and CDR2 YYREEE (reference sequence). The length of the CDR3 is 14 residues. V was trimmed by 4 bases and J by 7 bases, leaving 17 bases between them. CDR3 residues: CASSPREGGAGYTF. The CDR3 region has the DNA TGTGCCAGCAGCCCACGCGAAGGAGGGGCTGGCTACACCTTC.

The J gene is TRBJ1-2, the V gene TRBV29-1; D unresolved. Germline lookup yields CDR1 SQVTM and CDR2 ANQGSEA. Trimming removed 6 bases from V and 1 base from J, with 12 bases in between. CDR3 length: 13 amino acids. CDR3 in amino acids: CSVSGGDNYGYTF. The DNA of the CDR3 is TGCAGCGTATCCGGCGGAGATAACTATGGCTACACCTTC.

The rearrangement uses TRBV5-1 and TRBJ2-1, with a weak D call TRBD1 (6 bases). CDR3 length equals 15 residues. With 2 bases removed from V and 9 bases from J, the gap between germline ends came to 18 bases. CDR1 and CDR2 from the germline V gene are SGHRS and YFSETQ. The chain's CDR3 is CASSFRYGGGGEQFF. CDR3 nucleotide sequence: TGCGCCAGCAGCTTTAGATATGGGGGCGGAGGTGAGCAGTTCTTC.

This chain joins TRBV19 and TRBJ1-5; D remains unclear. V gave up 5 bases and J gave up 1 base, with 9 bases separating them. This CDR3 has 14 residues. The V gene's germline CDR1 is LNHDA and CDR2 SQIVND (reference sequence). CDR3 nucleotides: TGTGCCAGTAGTTCTACCCCGAGCAATCAGCCCCAGCATTTT. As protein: CASSSTPSNQPQHF. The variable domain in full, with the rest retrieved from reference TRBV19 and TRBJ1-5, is DGGITQSPKYLFRKEGQNVTLSCEQNLNHDAMYWYRQDPGQGLRLIYYSQIVNDFQKGDIAEGYSVSREKKESFPLTVTSAQKNPTAFYLCASSSTPSNQPQHFGDGTRLSIL.

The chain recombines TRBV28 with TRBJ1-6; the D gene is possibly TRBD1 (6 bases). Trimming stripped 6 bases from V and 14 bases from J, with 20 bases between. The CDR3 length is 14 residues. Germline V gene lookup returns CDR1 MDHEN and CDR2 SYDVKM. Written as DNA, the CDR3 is TGTGCCAGCAGGTTGACAGGCCCTATGAGGGCCCTCCACTTT. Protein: CASRLTGPMRALHF.

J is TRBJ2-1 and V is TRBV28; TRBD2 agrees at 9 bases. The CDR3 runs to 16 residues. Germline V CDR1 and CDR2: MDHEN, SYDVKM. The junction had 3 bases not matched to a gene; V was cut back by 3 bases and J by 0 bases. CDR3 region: CASSLAGGYSYNEQFF. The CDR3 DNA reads TGTGCCAGCAGTTTGGCGGGGGGGTACTCCTACAATGAGCAGTTCTTC.

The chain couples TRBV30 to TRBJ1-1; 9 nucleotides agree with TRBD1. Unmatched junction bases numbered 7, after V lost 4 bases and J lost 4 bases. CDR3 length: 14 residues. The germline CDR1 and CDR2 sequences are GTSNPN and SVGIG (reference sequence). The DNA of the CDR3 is TGTGCCTGGACCCGTGGGACAGGGCCCACTGAAGCTTTCTTT. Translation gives CAWTRGTGPTEAFF.

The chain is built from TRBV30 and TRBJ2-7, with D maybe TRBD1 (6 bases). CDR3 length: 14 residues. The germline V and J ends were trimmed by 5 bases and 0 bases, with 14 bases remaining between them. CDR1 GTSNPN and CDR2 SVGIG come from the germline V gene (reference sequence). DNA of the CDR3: TGTGCCTGGCGACGACAGGATTACTCCTACGAGCAGTACTTC. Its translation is CAWRRQDYSYEQYF.

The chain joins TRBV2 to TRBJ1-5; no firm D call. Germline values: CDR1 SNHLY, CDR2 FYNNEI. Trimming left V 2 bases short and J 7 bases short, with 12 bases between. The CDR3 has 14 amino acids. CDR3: CASSERRLWQPQHF. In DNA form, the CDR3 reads TGTGCCAGCAGTGAAAGGCGGCTATGGCAGCCCCAGCATTTT.

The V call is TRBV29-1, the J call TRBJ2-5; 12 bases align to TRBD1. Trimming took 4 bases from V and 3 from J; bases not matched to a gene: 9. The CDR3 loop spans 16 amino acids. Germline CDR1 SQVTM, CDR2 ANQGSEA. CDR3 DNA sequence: TGCAGCGTTGCGGGACAGGGGGCGCGGTGGGAAGAGACCCAGTACTTC. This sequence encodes CSVAGQGARWEETQYF.

The CDR3 coding sequence is TGTGCCAGCGAGGACAGTACCTACAATCAGCCCCAGCATTTT. Translating gives CASEDSTYNQPQHF. The V gene is TRBV19, the J gene TRBJ1-5; possibly TRBD1 for D (6 bases). CDR1 and CDR2 (germline): LNHDA, SQIVND (reference sequence). The V and J ends lost 9 bases and 3 bases respectively, with 15 bases between them. This CDR3 contains 14 residues.

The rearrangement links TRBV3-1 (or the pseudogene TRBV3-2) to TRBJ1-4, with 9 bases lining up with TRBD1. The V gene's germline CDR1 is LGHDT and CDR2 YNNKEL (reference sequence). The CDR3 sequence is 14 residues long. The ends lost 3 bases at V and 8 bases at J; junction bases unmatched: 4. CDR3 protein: CASSQGQGWEKLFF. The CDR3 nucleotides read TGTGCCAGCAGCCAGGGACAGGGTTGGGAAAAACTGTTTTTT.

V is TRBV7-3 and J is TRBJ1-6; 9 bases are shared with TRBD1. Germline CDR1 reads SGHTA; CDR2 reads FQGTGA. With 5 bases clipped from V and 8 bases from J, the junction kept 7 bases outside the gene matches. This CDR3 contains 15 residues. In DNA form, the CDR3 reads TGTGCCAGCAGCACACGACAGGGGGAGGATTCACCCCTCCACTTT. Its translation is CASSTRQGEDSPLHF.

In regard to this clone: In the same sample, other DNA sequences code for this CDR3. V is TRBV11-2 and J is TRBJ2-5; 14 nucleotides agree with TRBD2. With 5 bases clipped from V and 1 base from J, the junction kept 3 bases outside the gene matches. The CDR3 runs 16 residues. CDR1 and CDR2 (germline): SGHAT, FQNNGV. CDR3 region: CASSLGLAGGQETQYF. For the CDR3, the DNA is TGTGCCAGCAGCCTCGGACTAGCGGGGGGCCAAGAGACCCAGTACTTC.

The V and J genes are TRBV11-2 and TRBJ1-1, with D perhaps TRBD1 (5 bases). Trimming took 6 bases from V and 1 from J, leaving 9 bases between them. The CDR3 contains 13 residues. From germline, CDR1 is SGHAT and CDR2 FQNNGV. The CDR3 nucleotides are TGTGCCAGCAGGCTCGACAGGAACACTGAAGCTTTCTTT. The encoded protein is CASRLDRNTEAFF.

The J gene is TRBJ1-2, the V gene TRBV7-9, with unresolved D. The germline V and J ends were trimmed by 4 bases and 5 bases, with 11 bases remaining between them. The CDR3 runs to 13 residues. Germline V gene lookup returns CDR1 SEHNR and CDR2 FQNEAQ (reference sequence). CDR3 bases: TGTGCCAGCAGCTACGGCGGACTTTATGGCTACACCTTC. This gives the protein CASSYGGLYGYTF. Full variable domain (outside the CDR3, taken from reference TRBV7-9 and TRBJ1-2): DTGVSQNPRHKITKRGQNVTFRCDPISEHNRLYWYRQTLGQGPEFLTYFQNEAQLEKSRLLSDRFSAERPKGSFSTLEIQRTEQGDSAMYLCASSYGGLYGYTFGSGTRLTVV.

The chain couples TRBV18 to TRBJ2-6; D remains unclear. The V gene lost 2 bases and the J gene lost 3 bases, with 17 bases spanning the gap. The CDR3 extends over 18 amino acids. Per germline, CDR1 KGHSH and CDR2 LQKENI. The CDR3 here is CASSPSGLPSGGANVLTF. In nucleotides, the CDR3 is TGTGCCAGCTCACCATCTGGCCTCCCCAGTGGTGGGGCCAACGTCCTGACTTTC.

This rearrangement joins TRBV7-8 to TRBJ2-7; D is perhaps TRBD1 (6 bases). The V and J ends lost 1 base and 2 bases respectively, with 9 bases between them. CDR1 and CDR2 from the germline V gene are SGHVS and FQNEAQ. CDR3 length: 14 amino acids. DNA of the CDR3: TGTGCCAGCAGCTTAGTGGGGACACCCTACGAGCAGTACTTC. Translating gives CASSLVGTPYEQYF.

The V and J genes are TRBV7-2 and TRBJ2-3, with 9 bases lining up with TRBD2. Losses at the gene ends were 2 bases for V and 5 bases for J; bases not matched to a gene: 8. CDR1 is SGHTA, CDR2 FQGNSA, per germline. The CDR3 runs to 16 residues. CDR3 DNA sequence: TGTGCCAGCAGCTTAACTGGGTTAGCGGGGGTAGATACGCAGTATTTT. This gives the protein CASSLTGLAGVDTQYF.